These 13 T cell receptor beta chains were sequenced from one sample in a study of regulatory T cells in long-lasting Graves disease. Time point noted: newly diagnosed GD, antithyroid drugs for less than 3 months. PBMC RNA was the source of the TCR library. iRepertoire HTBI primers and Arm-PCR of CDR3 regions built TCR beta libraries. A single record per CDR3 protein comes from TCRdb applying MiXCR to the multiplex PCR reads. In the table there are 420,000 or so distinct CDR3 sequences, over 15% of which are singletons. The same specimen was also included in a second study, on T cells in Graves' hyperthyroidism and ophthalmopathy.

The input for sequencing was peripheral blood mononuclear cells (PBMCs), taken at new diagnosis, from a patient treated with antithyroid drugs. Receptors originate from a woman between 18 and 30 years old with Graves disease.

The chain has TRBV30 and TRBJ1-3; the D is unclear. V lost 2 bases to trimming and J lost 0 bases, with 5 bases between them. The CDR3 length is 13 residues. Germline CDR1 is GTSNPN and CDR2 is SVGIG (reference sequence). The chain's CDR3 is CAWSRASGNTIYF. CDR3 nucleotide sequence: TGTGCCTGGAGTAGAGCCTCTGGAAACACCATATATTTT.

This clonotype was seen many times. The chain joins TRBV28 to TRBJ2-7; TRBD2 might be the D (6 bases). The V end lost 4 bases, the J end lost 3 bases, and 10 bases lay between the germline ends. CDR1 is MDHEN and CDR2 is SYDVKM in the germline V gene. This CDR3 spans 13 amino acids. In DNA form, the CDR3 reads TGTGCCAGCAGTTATGGAGGGATCTACGAGCAGTACTTC. Its translation is CASSYGGIYEQYF.

This clonotype was picked up a small number of times. The chain recombines TRBV5-1 with TRBJ2-2; a possible D gene is TRBD1 (5 bases). CDR1 is SGHRS and CDR2 is YFSETQ in the germline V gene. CDR3 length: 15 residues. V was trimmed by 3 bases and J by 7 bases, leaving 16 bases between them. DNA of the CDR3: TGCGCCAGCAGCTCAAGCAGGGTATTGAGCGGGGAGCTGTTTTTT. This sequence encodes CASSSSRVLSGELFF.

This clonotype was observed at least ten times. This chain joins TRBV18 and TRBJ2-7; D remains ambiguous. This CDR3 region has 13 residues. The germline V and J ends were trimmed by 3 bases and 6 bases, with 12 bases remaining between them. The germline CDR1 and CDR2 sequences are KGHSH and LQKENI. The CDR3 reads CASSPAHSIEQYF. CDR3 sequence (DNA): TGTGCCAGCTCACCGGCCCACAGCATCGAGCAGTACTTC.

This clonotype was observed at least ten times. The chain carries TRBV11-1 and TRBJ2-7; D is uncertain. V lost 3 bases and J 5 bases, leaving 8 bases between the germline ends. The CDR3 totals 12 residues. CDR1 and CDR2 (germline): SGHAT, FQDESV (reference sequence). CDR3 in amino acids: CASSFAGDEQYF. CDR3 coding DNA: TGTGCCAGCAGCTTCGCTGGAGACGAGCAGTACTTC.

This clonotype has a count of ten or more. The CDR3 is CASSQRQGSNQPQHF. The CDR3 region has the DNA TGTGCCAGCAGTCAGAGACAGGGTAGCAATCAGCCCCAGCATTTT. The rearrangement joins TRBV2 to TRBJ1-5; 7 nucleotides line up with TRBD1. This CDR3 has 15 amino acids. Trimming cost V 5 bases and J 0 bases; bases outside gene matches: 4. Germline V gene sequence: CDR1 SNHLY, CDR2 FYNNEI.

This clonotype was detected only a few times. This chain links TRBV5-4 with TRBJ1-2, with 9 bases aligning to TRBD1. Germline CDR1 reads SGHNT; CDR2 reads YYREEE (reference sequence). V shed 5 bases and J 4 bases; nucleotides not matched to a gene: 6. This CDR3 has 14 amino acids. DNA of the CDR3: TGTGCCAGCAGTCGGACAGGGGATGCCTATGGCTACACCTTC. Its protein product is CASSRTGDAYGYTF.

The V gene is TRBV18, the J gene TRBJ1-2, with no clear D. The CDR3 sequence is 14 residues long. Germline CDR1 is KGHSH and CDR2 is LQKENI. V was trimmed by 5 bases and J by 4 bases, leaving 14 bases between them. The CDR3 loop reads CASSEKHGAYGYTF. The CDR3 region has the DNA TGTGCCAGCTCAGAGAAACACGGAGCCTATGGCTACACCTTC.

About this clonotype: A much larger clone lies one base from this, so it may be a read error. The chain combines TRBV27 with TRBJ2-1, with 7 bases identical to TRBD1. This CDR3 spans 18 amino acids. CDR1 is MNHEY and CDR2 is SMNVEV in the germline V gene (reference sequence). With V trimmed by 5 bases and J by 0 bases, 13 bases remained unmatched. The CDR3 region is CASSEGLGGPLSYNEQFF. The CDR3 bases are TGTGCCAGCAGTGAAGGATTAGGGGGCCCTCTCTCCTACAATGAGCAGTTCTTC.

A single count supports this clonotype. A much larger clone differs by one base, so this may be a read error. The chain employs TRBV7-9 and TRBJ2-4, with TRBD1 identical over 11 bases. This CDR3 spans 18 amino acids. Germline assignment: CDR1 SEHNR and CDR2 FQNEAQ (reference sequence). CDR3: CASSRREPGQGVGNEQLF. As DNA, the CDR3 is TGTGCCAGCAGCCGACGGGAACCGGGACAGGGGGTCGGCAATGAGCAGCTCTTC.

This clonotype was seen ten or more times. V and J are TRBV2 and TRBJ2-7; 7 bases line up with TRBD1. The V gene end was trimmed by 8 bases and the J gene end by 2 bases; junction bases not matched to a gene: 6. CDR1 is SNHLY and CDR2 is FYNNEI in the germline V gene. The CDR3 sequence is 13 residues long. CDR3 DNA: TGTGCCAGCGGGCGGACAGGAACCTACGAGCAGTACTTC. Protein product: CASGRTGTYEQYF.

Many counts were recorded for this clonotype. The CDR3 coding sequence is TGTGCCAGCAGTTACCCGACAGGGGGCATAATCTACGAGCAGTACTTC. This gives the protein CASSYPTGGIIYEQYF. V usage is TRBV6-4 and J usage is TRBJ2-7; TRBD1 matches at 10 bases. The CDR3 runs to 16 residues. Germline lookup yields CDR1 MRHNA and CDR2 SNTAGT. The V gene end was trimmed by 5 bases and the J gene end by 3 bases; junction bases not matched to a gene: 10.

This clonotype was observed at least ten times. This rearrangement joins TRBV27 to TRBJ2-1, with D perhaps TRBD1 or TRBD2 (5 bases each). The CDR3 loop spans 12 amino acids. Per germline, CDR1 MNHEY and CDR2 SMNVEV (reference sequence). Trimming took off 2 bases at V and 9 bases at J, with 8 bases between the two ends. The DNA of the CDR3 is TGTGCCAGCAGTTTACGGGGCGGTGAGCAGTTCTTC. Its translation: CASSLRGGEQFF.